This T cell receptor (beta chain) was observed in a study of cytomegalovirus exposure and HLA in healthy donors. The study, taken as a whole, reports: Subsequent analysis revealed that first-cohort TCR clusters tended to co-occur in the 130 or so validation repertoires. Reports described diagnosis of cytomegalovirus status by the classifier as highly specific and sensitive.

As regards this clone: Its specificity is not known.

Here immunoSEQ multiplex PCR was the method, and the copy in TCRdb shows in-frame clones only, minus some. Among about 240,000 clones listed, approximately 86% were seen once. An approximately 130-subject validation cohort, separate from the approximately 670-subject first cohort, supplied the donors. Germline values: CDR1 SEHNR, CDR2 FQNEAQ (reference sequence). Deletions cut 1 base from V and 0 bases from J, with 7 bases between. The CDR3 is 15 amino acids. Sequenced input: PBMCs. The chain combines TRBV7-9 with TRBJ2-1; a possible D gene is TRBD1 (5 bases). The sequence derives from a woman aged 30 to 39 in good health and CMV-seropositive. CDR3: CASSLGQGSYNEQFF. CDR3 nucleotides: TGTGCCAGCAGCTTAGGCCAGGGCTCCTACAATGAGCAGTTCTTC.